What follows are 19 T cell receptor beta chains derived from one specimen sequenced in a study of tumor T cells in aggressive B-cell lymphoma. Generated by immunoSEQ multiplex PCR, the TCRdb table keeps only in-frame clones and is missing some. The sample has several hundred clones, over 75% seen once. The sample taken for sequencing was tumor tissue. The receptors originated from an adult with diffuse large B cell lymphoma.

This clone appeared once. An end of the junction does not agree with germline; a read error may underlie this. The gene calls are TRBV5-1 and TRBJ2-1; 10 positions match TRBD2. In germline, CDR1 is SGHRS, CDR2 YFSETQ. The CDR3 is 14 amino acids. The CDR3: CVSSYLAGEGEQFF. The CDR3 bases are TGCGTCAGCAGCTACCTAGCGGGGGAGGGTGAGCAGTTCTTC.

The chain is built from TRBV11-2 and TRBJ2-7, with 9 bases identical to TRBD1. Trimming cost V 4 bases and J 2 bases; bases outside gene matches: 6. Germline-derived CDR1 and CDR2 are SGHAT and FQNNGV. The length of the CDR3 is 15 residues. The chain's CDR3 is CASSSGTGRTYEQYF. For the CDR3, the DNA is TGTGCCAGCAGCTCCGGGACAGGGAGGACCTACGAGCAGTACTTC.

V and J are TRBV4-1 and TRBJ1-3, with D possibly being TRBD1 (5 bases). The CDR3 has 13 residues. From germline, CDR1 is MGHRA and CDR2 YSYEKL. Trimming pared 6 bases from V and 2 bases from J, leaving 8 bases between. CDR3 coding DNA: TGCGCCAGCAGTTGGGGGGCTGGAAACACCATATATTTT. Translation: CASSWGAGNTIYF.

J is TRBJ2-1 and V is TRBV6-1, with TRBD2 matching 11 bases. The CDR3 spans 14 residues. V lost 7 bases and J lost 10; bases outside the gene matches: 9. Germline assignment: CDR1 MNHNS and CDR2 SASEGT. CDR3 protein: CASTRLAGSQEQFF. In nucleotides, the CDR3 is TGTGCCAGCACCAGACTAGCGGGATCTCAGGAGCAGTTCTTC.

The V and J genes are TRBV5-1 and TRBJ1-5; tentatively, D is TRBD1 (5 bases). CDR3 length: 16 residues. Between the trimmed V and J ends, which lost 0 bases and 7 bases, there was a span of 17 bases. Looked up from germline, CDR1 is SGHRS and CDR2 is YFSETQ. CDR3 DNA sequence: TGCGCCAGCAGCTTGGCTCCGGGAGGGCGGGACCAGCCCCAGCATTTT. This gives the protein CASSLAPGGRDQPQHF.

The table lists this clone with a count of one. This chain uses TRBV11-2 with TRBJ2-5; the match to TRBD2 covers 7 bases. With V trimmed by 2 bases and J by 1 base, 10 bases remained unmatched. CDR1 is SGHAT, CDR2 FQNNGV, per germline. This CDR3 region has 17 residues. CDR3 in DNA: TGTGCCAGCAGCTTAAGAAACCAACTAGCGAGCCAAGAGACCCAGTACTTC. This sequence encodes CASSLRNQLASQETQYF.

The rearrangement uses TRBV12-5 and TRBJ1-1; tentative D call: TRBD1 (5 bases). CDR1 is LGHNT and CDR2 is FRNRAP in the germline V gene. This CDR3 has 15 residues. V lost 4 bases and J 4 bases, leaving 16 bases between the germline ends. The CDR3 spells CASGCGQLDCTEAFF. The DNA of the CDR3 is TGTGCTAGTGGTTGCGGACAATTGGATTGCACTGAAGCTTTCTTT.

This chain links TRBV27 with TRBJ2-1, with D unresolved. CDR1 and CDR2 from the germline V gene are MNHEY and SMNVEV (reference sequence). There are 15 residues in the CDR3. V was shortened by 5 bases and J by 2 bases, with 13 bases between the two germline ends. In DNA form, the CDR3 reads TGTGCCAGCAGTCCGGTCCCTTCCACCTACAATGAGCAGTTCTTC. Amino acids: CASSPVPSTYNEQFF.

The rearrangement links TRBV30 to TRBJ2-1; D is unresolved. The ends were cut back, 5 bases at V and 8 bases at J, with 16 bases in the middle. Germline V gives CDR1 GTSNPN, CDR2 SVGIG (reference sequence). This CDR3 contains 13 residues. The CDR3 sequence is CAWSPATLYEQFF. In DNA, the CDR3 is TGTGCCTGGTCCCCCGCTACGCTTTATGAGCAGTTCTTC. The full variable domain, in which reference TRBV30 and TRBJ2-1 provide the parts outside the CDR3, is SQTIHQWPATLVQPVGSPLSLECTVEGTSNPNLYWYRQAAGRGLQLLFYSVGIGQISSEVPQNLSASRPQDRQFILSSKKLLLSDSGFYLCAWSPATLYEQFFGPGTRLTVL.

The gene calls are TRBV18 and TRBJ1-2, with TRBD1 matching over 7 bases. V lost 3 bases, J lost 2 bases, and 9 bases stayed unmatched. Germline V gene lookup returns CDR1 KGHSH and CDR2 LQKENI. The CDR3 contains 16 residues. Written as DNA, the CDR3 is TGTGCCAGCTCACCTCTCACCCGACAGGGCAACTATGGCTACACCTTC. Amino acid sequence: CASSPLTRQGNYGYTF.

The rearrangement joins TRBV18 to TRBJ1-1; TRBD1 agrees at 10 bases. V dropped 3 bases and J dropped 11; count of bases not matched to a gene: 6. The germline V gene encodes CDR1 KGHSH and CDR2 LQKENI. The CDR3 length is 13 residues. The CDR3 here is CASSPGQGHWAFF. CDR3 sequence (DNA): TGTGCCAGCTCACCGGGACAGGGGCATTGGGCTTTCTTT.

To note about this clone: The junction does not match germline at one end; this may be a read error. The rearrangement uses TRBV9 and TRBJ1-1; D gene unclear. The CDR3 loop spans 13 amino acids. Germline CDR1 and CDR2: SGDLS and YYNGEE. The CDR3 DNA sequence: TGTACCAGCAGCGTGGGCTGGAACACTGAAGCTTTCTTT. Translation: CTSSVGWNTEAFF.

The chain joins TRBV9 to TRBJ2-7; a possible D gene is TRBD2 (6 bases). The CDR3 has 15 amino acids. The V end lost 0 bases, the J end lost 4 bases, and 14 bases lay between the germline ends. In germline, CDR1 is SGDLS, CDR2 YYNGEE. The CDR3: CASSVDLTGRYEQYF. DNA for the CDR3: TGTGCCAGCAGCGTAGACCTTACCGGGAGATACGAGCAGTACTTC. Full variable domain (missing parts from reference TRBV9 and TRBJ2-7): DSGVTQTPKHLITATGQRVTLRCSPRSGDLSVYWYQQSLDQGLQFLIQYYNGEERAKGNILERFSAQQFPDLHSELNLSSLELGDSALYFCASSVDLTGRYEQYFGPGTRLTVT.

The V and J genes are TRBV5-6 and TRBJ2-1; D unclear. In germline, CDR1 is SGHDT, CDR2 YYEEEE. V lost 5 bases to trimming and J lost 3 bases, with 3 bases between them. CDR3 length: 11 residues. The CDR3 sequence is CASSHYNEQFF. CDR3 nucleotide sequence: TGTGCCAGCAGTCACTACAATGAGCAGTTCTTC.

The chain is built from TRBV21-1 and TRBJ1-6. TRBV21-1 is a pseudogene. The CDR3 spans 13 residues. This CDR3 is CASSSRGGSPLHF. The CDR3 DNA reads TGTGCCAGCAGCTCGAGAGGAGGTTCACCCCTCCACTTT.

This chain joins TRBV21-1 and TRBJ2-4; the table's D gene call, TRBD1, was not cross checked with the DNA. TRBV21-1 is designated a pseudogene. This CDR3 spans 18 amino acids. Written as DNA, the CDR3 is TGTGCCAGCAGCAAACGCCCCGGGACAGGGGTAGCCAAAAACATTCAGTACTTC. Its protein is CASSKRPGTGVAKNIQYF.

This clone was observed a single time. The gene calls are TRBV6-5 and TRBJ1-2, with 8 bases matching TRBD1. CDR1 is MNHEY, CDR2 SVGAGI, per germline. The CDR3 is 14 residues long. After removal of 6 bases from V and 2 bases from J, the junction contained 5 bases not matched to a gene. CDR3 DNA sequence: TGTGCCAGCAGCCCGAGGACAGGGAACTATGGCTACACCTTC. Translating it yields CASSPRTGNYGYTF.

This clone showed up just a few times. The genes are TRBV19 and TRBJ1-1; 9 bases line up with TRBD1. This CDR3 region has 14 residues. Unmatched junction bases numbered 7, after V lost 7 bases and J lost 4 bases. In germline, CDR1 is LNHDA, CDR2 SQIVND (reference sequence). The chain's CDR3 is CASIPGTGTTEAFF. CDR3 bases: TGTGCCAGTATCCCCGGGACAGGGACCACTGAAGCTTTCTTT.

This chain connects TRBV7-9 to TRBJ1-1; possible D gene TRBD1, 6 bases. Trimming removed 6 bases at V and 3 bases at J, with 20 bases between. CDR3 length: 16 residues. CDR1 is SEHNR, CDR2 FQNEAQ, per germline (reference sequence). For the CDR3, the DNA is TGTGCCAGCAGTTTCCAACAGGGATTGGTCGACACTGAAGCTTTCTTT. Encoded protein: CASSFQQGLVDTEAFF.